This T cell receptor (beta chain) appears in the sequencing data of a study of T-cell memory formation after mild COVID-19. Study-level points and caveats: Some clones that responded turned up in pre-infection memory, which suggests that cross-reactive memory joined in.

A single record per CDR3 protein comes from TCRdb applying MiXCR to the 5' RACE reads. Of around 250,000 distinct CDR3 sequences listed, 16% were seen once; the top ten hold around 20%. This clonotype was seen only once. Antigen unknown. CDR3 length equals 15 residues. The ends lost 0 bases at V and 7 bases at J; junction bases unmatched: 10. The germline CDR1 and CDR2 sequences are SGDLS and YYNGEE. The chain joins TRBV9 to TRBJ2-7, with 7 bases identical to TRBD2. The specimen was PBMCs or a T cell subset sorted from them (not recorded which). The receptor was isolated from a man in his late teens or twenties who had mild COVID-19 (a few samples of this study predate the infection). Cell type and time point are not known. The CDR3, as DNA: TGTGCCAGCAGCGTAGGGGGACTACCCGACGGGGAGCAGTACTTC. Translated, it gives CASSVGGLPDGEQYF.